The 26 T cell receptor beta chains in this list originate from one sample, sequenced in a study of glioma-infiltrating T cells. Using RNA template, CDR3s of TCR alpha and beta were amplified with iRepertoire arm-PCR. TCRdb processed the multiplex PCR reads anew with MiXCR; each CDR3 protein has one entry. Of roughly 100,000 distinct CDR3 sequences listed, about 30% were seen once; the top ten hold 35% to 55%. The specimen was glioma tissue, nonneoplastic brain tissue, or PBMCs (not recorded which). Receptor source: a human donor with low-grade glioma or glioblastoma, undergoing nonglioma brain surgery, or in good health (not recorded which).

The sample holds a few counts of this clonotype. The chain combines TRBV11-2 with TRBJ1-3, with TRBD1 as a possible D gene (6 bases). This CDR3 contains 15 residues. V was trimmed by 1 base and J by 4 bases, leaving 11 bases between them. The germline CDR1 and CDR2 sequences are SGHAT and FQNNGV. CDR3 nucleotide sequence: TGTGCCAGCAGCTTAGTGCAGGGGAACGGAAACACCATATATTTT. It yields the protein CASSLVQGNGNTIYF.

This clonotype was observed a few times. The CDR3 spells CASSPELSRELFF. The CDR3 DNA reads as TGTGCCAGCAGCCCAGAATTGAGTCGGGAGCTGTTTTTT. This chain links TRBV3-1 with TRBJ2-2; D gene uncertain. The CDR3 has 13 residues. Germline CDR1 LGHDT, CDR2 YNNKEL (reference sequence). Trimming cost V 4 bases and J 9 bases, with 12 bases left between them.

This clonotype has at least ten counts. The chain employs TRBV6-1 and TRBJ2-3, with D possibly called TRBD1 or TRBD2 (5 bases each). The germline V gene encodes CDR1 MNHNS and CDR2 SASEGT. Trimming stripped 7 bases from V and 2 bases from J, with 16 bases between. The CDR3 spans 15 residues. In nucleotides, the CDR3 is TGTGCCAGCACCACCCAACGGGGCTTCACAGATACGCAGTATTTT. Translation: CASTTQRGFTDTQYF.

This chain links TRBV4-2 with TRBJ1-2; D ambiguous. V lost 0 bases, J lost 8 bases, and 13 bases lay in between. This CDR3 contains 14 residues. The germline V gene encodes CDR1 LGHNA and CDR2 YNFKEQ. The CDR3 is CASSQEMASRGYTF. The CDR3 coding sequence is TGTGCCAGCAGCCAAGAAATGGCCTCCAGGGGCTACACCTTC.

This clonotype was counted many times. The chain employs TRBV7-2 and TRBJ1-5; D may be TRBD1 (6 bases). This CDR3 comprises 14 residues. Germline loops: CDR1 SGHTA, CDR2 FQGNSA. Trimming removed 5 bases at V and 4 bases at J, with 12 bases between. DNA of the CDR3: TGTGCCAGCAGCCCATATGGACAGAATCAGCCCCAGCATTTT. Protein: CASSPYGQNQPQHF.

In its sample, this clonotype was seen many times. The chain uses TRBV28 and TRBJ1-1; possibly TRBD1 for D (5 bases). There are 15 residues in the CDR3. Germline loops: CDR1 MDHEN, CDR2 SYDVKM. Trimming left V 7 bases short and J 0 bases short, with 15 bases between. The CDR3 DNA is TGTGCCAGCATTGAGGGGCGAGACATGAACACTGAAGCTTTCTTT. This translates into CASIEGRDMNTEAFF.

This clonotype was counted ten times or more. The J gene is TRBJ1-5, the V gene TRBV2; 7 positions match TRBD1. The ends lost 7 bases at V and 11 bases at J; junction bases unmatched: 20. CDR1 and CDR2 from the germline V gene are SNHLY and FYNNEI. This CDR3 comprises 16 residues. The CDR3 region has the DNA TGTGCCAGCACCCTTTTCGGCAATCAGGGGGACGGATCCCAGCATTTT. Translated: CASTLFGNQGDGSQHF.

With respect to this clonotype: The CDR3 carries no conserved terminal phenylalanine or tryptophan, so it likely arises from a read error. V and J are TRBV7-7 and TRBJ2-5, with TRBD2 matching 8 bases. This CDR3 is built from 15 residues. CDR1 is SSHAT and CDR2 is FNYEAQ in the germline V gene (reference sequence). CDR3 loop: CASSPGGTTRETQYS. The DNA for the CDR3 is TGTGCTAGCAGCCCGGGAGGGACTACCCGAGAGACCCAGTACTCC.

The chain has TRBV14 and TRBJ2-3; weak D call: TRBD2 (7 bases). CDR3 length: 16 residues. V was cut by 4 bases and J by 7 bases, with 21 bases left in between. Germline V CDR1 and CDR2: SGHDN, FVKESK. The CDR3 DNA sequence: TGTGCCAGCAGCCGCGGGTCGGGGGGCCCCCTTTATACGCAGTATTTT. It encodes CASSRGSGGPLYTQYF.

This clonotype was recorded a few times. This chain uses TRBV2 with TRBJ1-2; possible D gene TRBD1, 5 bases. The CDR3 consists of 14 residues. Germline values: CDR1 SNHLY, CDR2 FYNNEI. Trimming took 5 bases from V and 8 from J, leaving 18 bases between them. CDR3 nucleotides: TGTGCCAGCAGTCAAGACAGAGCACCGGGAGGCTACACCTTC. Translation gives CASSQDRAPGGYTF.

The V gene is TRBV9, the J gene TRBJ1-4, with D possibly being TRBD1 (6 bases). Germline assignment: CDR1 SGDLS and CDR2 YYNGEE. CDR3 length equals 15 residues. The V end was cut by 0 bases, the J end by 0 bases, with 6 bases between. CDR3 nucleotides: TGTGCCAGCAGCGTAGACAGGGCAACTAATGAAAAACTGTTTTTT. Translating it yields CASSVDRATNEKLFF.

A note on this clonotype: This clone may be a read error of a much larger clone one base away. The genes are TRBV7-2 and TRBJ2-7; D gene ambiguous. Per germline, CDR1 SGHTA and CDR2 FQGNSA. V was pared by 4 bases and J by 0 bases, with 16 bases between. CDR3 length equals 16 residues. CDR3 bases: TGTGCCAGCAGCTCCGGGTGGATGCAAAGCTCCTACGAGCAGTACTTC. Its protein is CASSSGWMQSSYEQYF. Complete variable domain (other parts from reference TRBV7-2 and TRBJ2-7): GAGVSQSPSNKVTEKGKDVELRCDPISGHTALYWYRQSLGQGLEFLIYFQGNSAPDKSGLPSDRFSAERTGGSVSTLTIQRTQQEDSAVYLCASSSGWMQSSYEQYFGPGTRLTVT.

To note about this clonotype: This likely came from a read error, as a far larger clone is one base away. The chain carries TRBV7-2 and TRBJ2-7; D unclear. There are 11 residues in the CDR3. The germline V gene encodes CDR1 SGHTA and CDR2 FQGNSA. The CDR3 here is CASSRRYEKYF. The CDR3 region has the DNA TGTGCCAGCAGCCGCCGCTACGAGAAGTACTTC.

This clonotype was found many times. V usage is TRBV7-9 and J usage is TRBJ1-2; D gene unclear. The V end was cut by 1 base, the J end by 8 bases, with 11 bases between. The CDR3 runs to 13 residues. Germline values: CDR1 SEHNR, CDR2 FQNEAQ (reference sequence). CDR3 region: CASSLVVFPGYTF. The CDR3 bases are TGTGCCAGCAGCTTAGTGGTTTTCCCCGGCTACACCTTC.

This clonotype was counted at least ten times. V is TRBV28 and J is TRBJ2-2; D not certain. Germline V gives CDR1 MDHEN, CDR2 SYDVKM. V gave up 3 bases and J gave up 2 bases, with 19 bases separating them. The CDR3 has 18 amino acids. The CDR3 sequence is CASSFPRIRTANTGELFF. In DNA form, the CDR3 reads TGTGCCAGCAGTTTCCCTCGGATCCGGACGGCAAACACCGGGGAGCTGTTTTTT.

This clonotype has at least ten counts. The chain carries TRBV28 and TRBJ1-2; no clear D. The CDR3 consists of 12 residues. Germline loops: CDR1 MDHEN, CDR2 SYDVKM. The V gene lost 4 bases and the J gene lost 2 bases, with 5 bases spanning the gap. CDR3 coding DNA: TGTGCCAGCAGTTACCACAACTATGGCTACACCTTC. It is translated as CASSYHNYGYTF.

Comments on this clonotype: A much larger clone differs from this one at a single base, so this may be a read error. The chain carries TRBV20-1 and TRBJ1-5, with D hard to call. Trimming took off 5 bases at V and 2 bases at J, with 16 bases between the two ends. The CDR3 sequence is 15 residues long. Germline V lookup: CDR1 DFQATT, CDR2 SNEGSKA (reference sequence). The CDR3, as DNA: TGCAGTGCTTCCCGGGAGCCGTTGTGCAATCAGCCCCAGCATTTT. Protein product: CSASREPLCNQPQHF.

This clonotype has ten or more counts. This chain links TRBV28 with TRBJ2-3; 9 nucleotides agree with TRBD2. This CDR3 has 15 residues. CDR1 is MDHEN, CDR2 SYDVKM, per germline. The V gene end was trimmed by 5 bases and the J gene end by 5 bases; junction bases not matched to a gene: 8. The CDR3 region is CASSPGGGAGDTQYF. The DNA for the CDR3 is TGTGCCAGCAGTCCTGGCGGGGGGGCAGGAGATACGCAGTATTTT.

The chain links TRBV6-5 to TRBJ2-7; D is unresolved. The V and J ends lost 1 base and 3 bases respectively, with 10 bases between them. Germline loops: CDR1 MNHEY, CDR2 SVGAGI. The CDR3 length is 14 residues. CDR3 protein: CASSYLAVNYEQYF. The CDR3, as DNA: TGTGCCAGCAGTTACTTGGCAGTTAACTACGAGCAGTACTTC.

This clonotype was recorded at least ten times. J is TRBJ1-6 and V is TRBV7-8; D may be TRBD1 (6 bases). Per the germline V gene, CDR1 is SGHVS and CDR2 is FQNEAQ. Trimming shortened V by 5 bases and J by 5 bases, and 13 bases separated the two germline ends. The CDR3 has 15 residues. CDR3 in amino acids: CASSPPQGDNSPLHF. CDR3 nucleotides: TGTGCCAGCAGCCCCCCACAGGGTGATAATTCACCCCTCCACTTT. Together with reference TRBV7-8 and TRBJ1-6, the CDR3 gives the full variable domain: GAGVSQSPRYKVAKRGQDVALRCDPISGHVSLFWYQQALGQGPEFLTYFQNEAQLDKSGLPSDRFFAERPEGSVSTLKIQRTQQEDSAVYLCASSPPQGDNSPLHFGNGTRLTVT.

This clonotype was seen ten or more times. The chain employs TRBV6-2 or TRBV6-3 and TRBJ2-5; possibly TRBD2 for D (5 bases). Trimming cost V 2 bases and J 0 bases, with 10 bases left between them. Germline V gene lookup returns CDR1 MNHEY and CDR2 SVGEGT. The CDR3 runs to 15 residues. CDR3 sequence: CASSYAPGNQETQYF. As DNA, the CDR3 is TGTGCCAGCAGTTACGCCCCGGGGAACCAAGAGACCCAGTACTTC.

This clonotype was detected ten times or more. The chain employs TRBV6-1 and TRBJ2-5, with 10 bases that match TRBD2. V shed 6 bases, J shed 6 bases, and the junction held 13 bases outside the gene matches. Germline assignment: CDR1 MNHNS and CDR2 SASEGT. CDR3 length equals 16 residues. CDR3 loop: CASRLPGLARKKTQYF. In DNA, the CDR3 is TGTGCCAGCAGATTACCGGGACTAGCGCGTAAGAAGACCCAGTACTTC.

In its sample, this clonotype was seen once. Since a much larger clone is just one base distant, this may be a read error. V gene TRBV14 combines with J gene TRBJ2-7; D not resolved. The CDR3 is made up of 13 amino acids. The V and J ends lost 2 bases and 7 bases respectively, with 12 bases between them. Germline CDR1 SGHDN, CDR2 FVKESK. The CDR3 DNA reads TGTGCCAGCAGCCAATCCCCGGAAGGAGAGCAGTACTTC. The encoded protein is CASSQSPEGEQYF.

The chain employs TRBV5-1 and TRBJ2-1; D is unclear. The V gene's germline CDR1 is SGHRS and CDR2 YFSETQ. There are 15 residues in the CDR3. Trimming took off 0 bases at V and 6 bases at J, with 13 bases between the two ends. CDR3 bases: TGCGCCAGCAGCTTGGAAGCTATTTGGCGCAATGAGCAGTTCTTC. As protein: CASSLEAIWRNEQFF.

The gene calls are TRBV6-2 or TRBV6-3 and TRBJ2-5; tentatively, D is TRBD1 or TRBD2 (6 bases each). Germline assignment: CDR1 MNHEY and CDR2 SVGEGT. The V end was cut by 6 bases, the J end by 4 bases, with 15 bases between. The CDR3 loop spans 14 amino acids. The CDR3 spells CASSGLGGGETQYF. The CDR3 nucleotides read TGTGCCAGCAGCGGTCTGGGGGGCGGAGAGACCCAGTACTTC.

This clonotype has a handful of counts. The chain combines TRBV5-5 with TRBJ2-3; 10 bases line up with TRBD1. The CDR3 has 16 amino acids. Losses at the gene ends were 2 bases for V and 1 base for J; bases not matched to a gene: 4. Germline CDR1 and CDR2: SGHKS and YYEKEE (reference sequence). Written as DNA, the CDR3 is TGTGCCAGCAGCTTATCCGGGACAGGGGGCACAGATACGCAGTATTTT. Residues: CASSLSGTGGTDTQYF.